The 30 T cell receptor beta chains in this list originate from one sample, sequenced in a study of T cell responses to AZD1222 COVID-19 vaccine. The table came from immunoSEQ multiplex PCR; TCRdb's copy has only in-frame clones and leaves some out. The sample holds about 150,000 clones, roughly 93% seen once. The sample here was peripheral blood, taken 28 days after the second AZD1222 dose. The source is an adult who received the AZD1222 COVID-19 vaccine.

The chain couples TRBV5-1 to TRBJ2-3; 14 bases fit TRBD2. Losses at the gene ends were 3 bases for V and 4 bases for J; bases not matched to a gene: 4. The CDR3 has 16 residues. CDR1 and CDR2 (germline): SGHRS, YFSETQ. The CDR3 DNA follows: TGCGCCAGCAGCTCTGGGACTAGCGGGGGTGCAGATACGCAGTATTTT. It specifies CASSSGTSGGADTQYF.

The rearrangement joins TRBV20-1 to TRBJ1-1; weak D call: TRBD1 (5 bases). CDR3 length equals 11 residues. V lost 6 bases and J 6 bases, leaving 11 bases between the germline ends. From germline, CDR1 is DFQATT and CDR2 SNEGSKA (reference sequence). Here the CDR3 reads CSAAGDAEAFF. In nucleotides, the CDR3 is TGCAGTGCGGCGGGGGATGCTGAAGCTTTCTTT.

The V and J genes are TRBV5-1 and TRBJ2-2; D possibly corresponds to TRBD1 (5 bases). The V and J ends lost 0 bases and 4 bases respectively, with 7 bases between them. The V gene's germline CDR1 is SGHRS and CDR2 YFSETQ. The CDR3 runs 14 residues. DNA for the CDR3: TGCGCCAGCAGCTTGGGACAGACCACCGGGGAGCTGTTTTTT. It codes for CASSLGQTTGELFF.

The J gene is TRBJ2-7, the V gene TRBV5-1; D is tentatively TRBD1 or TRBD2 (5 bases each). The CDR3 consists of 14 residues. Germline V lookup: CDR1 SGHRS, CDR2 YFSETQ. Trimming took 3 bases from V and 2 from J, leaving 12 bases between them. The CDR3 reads CASSSGTVPYEQYF. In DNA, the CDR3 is TGCGCCAGCAGCTCCGGGACGGTCCCCTACGAGCAGTACTTC.

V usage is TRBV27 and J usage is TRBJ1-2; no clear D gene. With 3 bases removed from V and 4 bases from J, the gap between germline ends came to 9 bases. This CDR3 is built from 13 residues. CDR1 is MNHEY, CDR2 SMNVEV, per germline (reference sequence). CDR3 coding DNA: TGTGCCAGCAGTTTCGTATTCGGCTATGGCTACACCTTC. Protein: CASSFVFGYGYTF.

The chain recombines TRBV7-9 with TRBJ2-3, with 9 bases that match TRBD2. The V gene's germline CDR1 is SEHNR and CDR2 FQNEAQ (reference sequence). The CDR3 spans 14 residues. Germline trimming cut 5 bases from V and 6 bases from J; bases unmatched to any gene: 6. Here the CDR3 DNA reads TGTGCCAGCAGCATGCGGGGGGGCGCGGATACGCAGTATTTT. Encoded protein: CASSMRGGADTQYF.

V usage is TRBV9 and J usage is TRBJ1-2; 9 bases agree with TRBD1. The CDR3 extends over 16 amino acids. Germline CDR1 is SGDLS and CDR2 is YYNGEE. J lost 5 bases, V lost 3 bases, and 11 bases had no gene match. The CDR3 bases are TGTGCCAGCAGCGCCTACAGGGGGCTAGACTTTTATGGCTACACCTTC. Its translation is CASSAYRGLDFYGYTF.

This chain's CDR3 is CASSELSLNQPQHF. For the CDR3, the DNA is TGTGCCAGCAGCGAACTCTCTCTCAATCAGCCCCAGCATTTT. The chain uses TRBV6-2 or TRBV6-3 and TRBJ1-5, with D uncertain. The CDR3 is 14 residues long. Germline V gene data show CDR1 as MNHEY and CDR2 as SVGEGT. Trimming took off 6 bases at V and 3 bases at J, with 12 bases between the two ends.

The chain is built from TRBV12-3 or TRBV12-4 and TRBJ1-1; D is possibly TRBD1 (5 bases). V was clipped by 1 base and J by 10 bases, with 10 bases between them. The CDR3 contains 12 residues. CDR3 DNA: TGTGCCAGCAGTTTAGGACAGTTGGGAGCTTTCTTT. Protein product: CASSLGQLGAFF.

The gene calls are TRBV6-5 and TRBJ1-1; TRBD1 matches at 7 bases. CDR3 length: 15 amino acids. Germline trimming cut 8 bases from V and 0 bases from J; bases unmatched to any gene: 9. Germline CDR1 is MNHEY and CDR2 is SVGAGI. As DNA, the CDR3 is TGTGCCAGCTTGAGACAGGGTACCATGAACACTGAAGCTTTCTTT. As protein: CASLRQGTMNTEAFF.

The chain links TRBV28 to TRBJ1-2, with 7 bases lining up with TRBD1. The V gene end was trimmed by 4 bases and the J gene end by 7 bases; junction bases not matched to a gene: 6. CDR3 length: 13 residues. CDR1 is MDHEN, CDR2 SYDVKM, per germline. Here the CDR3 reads CASSSDDRVGYTF. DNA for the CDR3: TGTGCCAGCAGTTCGGACGACAGGGTTGGCTACACCTTC.

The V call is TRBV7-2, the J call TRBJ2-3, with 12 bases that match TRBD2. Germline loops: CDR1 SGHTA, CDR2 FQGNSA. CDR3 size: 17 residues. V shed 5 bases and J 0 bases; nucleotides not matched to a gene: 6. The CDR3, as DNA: TGTGCCAGCAGCACTACTAGCGGGGGGCAAAGCACAGATACGCAGTATTTT. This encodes CASSTTSGGQSTDTQYF.

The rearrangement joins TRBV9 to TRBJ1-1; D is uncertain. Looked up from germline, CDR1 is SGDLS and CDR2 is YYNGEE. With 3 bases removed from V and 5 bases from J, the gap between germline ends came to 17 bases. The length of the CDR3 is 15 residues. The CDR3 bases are TGTGCCAGCAGCGACCACAGAGATACGTTTACTGAAGCTTTCTTT. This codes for CASSDHRDTFTEAFF.

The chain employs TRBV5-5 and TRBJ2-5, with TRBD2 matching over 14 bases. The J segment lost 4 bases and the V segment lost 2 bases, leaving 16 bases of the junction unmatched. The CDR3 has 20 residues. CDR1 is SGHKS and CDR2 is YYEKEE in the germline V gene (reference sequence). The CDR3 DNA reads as TGTGCCAGCAGCTTTCGGGCCTCCCTGGGACTAGCGGGAGTACCAGAGACCCAGTACTTC. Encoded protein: CASSFRASLGLAGVPETQYF.

As DNA, the CDR3 is TGTGCCAGCAGCCCGGGACAGGGGGCTTGGGACACTGAAGCTTTCTTT. Its protein product is CASSPGQGAWDTEAFF. The V gene is TRBV7-9, the J gene TRBJ1-1; 12 bases agree with TRBD1. CDR1 is SEHNR, CDR2 FQNEAQ, per germline (reference sequence). This CDR3 region has 16 residues. Trimming cost V 5 bases and J 3 bases; bases outside gene matches: 7.

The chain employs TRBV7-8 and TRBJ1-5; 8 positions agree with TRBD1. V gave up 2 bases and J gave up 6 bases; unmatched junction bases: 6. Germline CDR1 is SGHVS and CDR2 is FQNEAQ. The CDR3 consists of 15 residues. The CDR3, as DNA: TGTGCCAGCAGCTTAAAGACAGGGGCAAGTCAGCCCCAGCATTTT. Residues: CASSLKTGASQPQHF.

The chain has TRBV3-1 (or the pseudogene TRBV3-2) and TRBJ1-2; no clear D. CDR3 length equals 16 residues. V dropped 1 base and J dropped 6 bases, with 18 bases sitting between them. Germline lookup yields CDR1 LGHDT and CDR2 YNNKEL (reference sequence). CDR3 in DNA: TGTGCCAGCAGCCAAGGTGGTTTAGGGATCCGGGATGGCTACACCTTC. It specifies CASSQGGLGIRDGYTF.

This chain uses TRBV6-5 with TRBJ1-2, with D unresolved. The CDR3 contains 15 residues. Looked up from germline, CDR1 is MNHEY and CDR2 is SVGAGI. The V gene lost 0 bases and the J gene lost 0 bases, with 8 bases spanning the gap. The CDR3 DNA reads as TGTGCCAGCAGTTACTCGGTGGCAGCTAACTATGGCTACACCTTC. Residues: CASSYSVAANYGYTF.

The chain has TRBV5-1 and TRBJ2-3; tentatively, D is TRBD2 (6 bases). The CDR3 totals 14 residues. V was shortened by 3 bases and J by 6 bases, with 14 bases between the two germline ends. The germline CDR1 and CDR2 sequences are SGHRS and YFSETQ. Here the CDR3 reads CASSSLGTSDTQYF. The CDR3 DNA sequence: TGCGCCAGCAGCTCCTTGGGGACTTCGGATACGCAGTATTTT. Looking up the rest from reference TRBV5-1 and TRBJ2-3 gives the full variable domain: KAGVTQTPRYLIKTRGQQVTLSCSPISGHRSVSWYQQTPGQGLQFLFEYFSETQRNKGNFPGRFSGRQFSNSRSEMNVSTLELGDSALYLCASSSLGTSDTQYFGPGTRLTVL.

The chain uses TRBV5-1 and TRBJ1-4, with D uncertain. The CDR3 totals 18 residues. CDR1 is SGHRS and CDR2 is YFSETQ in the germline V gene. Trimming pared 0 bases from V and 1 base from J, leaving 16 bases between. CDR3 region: CASSLAPSRRLTNEKLFF. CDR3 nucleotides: TGCGCCAGCAGCTTGGCCCCGTCCCGAAGGTTAACTAATGAAAAACTGTTTTTT. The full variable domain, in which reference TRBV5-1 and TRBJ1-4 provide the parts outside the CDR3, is KAGVTQTPRYLIKTRGQQVTLSCSPISGHRSVSWYQQTPGQGLQFLFEYFSETQRNKGNFPGRFSGRQFSNSRSEMNVSTLELGDSALYLCASSLAPSRRLTNEKLFFGSGTQLSVL.

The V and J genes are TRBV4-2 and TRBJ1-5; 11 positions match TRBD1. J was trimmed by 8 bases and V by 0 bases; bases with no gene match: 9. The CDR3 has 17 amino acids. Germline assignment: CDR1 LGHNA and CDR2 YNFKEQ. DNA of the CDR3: TGTGCCAGCAGCCAAGAGTGGGGAGGGACAGGGGGAAAGCCCCAGCATTTT. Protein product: CASSQEWGGTGGKPQHF.

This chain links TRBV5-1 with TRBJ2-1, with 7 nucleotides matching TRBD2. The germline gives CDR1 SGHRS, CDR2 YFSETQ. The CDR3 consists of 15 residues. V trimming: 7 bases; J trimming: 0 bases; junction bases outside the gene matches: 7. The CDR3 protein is CASREAGSSYNEQFF. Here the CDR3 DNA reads TGCGCCAGCCGGGAGGCGGGAAGCTCCTACAATGAGCAGTTCTTC.

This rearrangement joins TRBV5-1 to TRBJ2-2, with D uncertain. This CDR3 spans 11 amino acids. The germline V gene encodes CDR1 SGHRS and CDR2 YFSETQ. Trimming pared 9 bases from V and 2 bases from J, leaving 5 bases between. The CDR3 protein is CATTNTGELFF. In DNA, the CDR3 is TGCGCCACCACCAACACCGGGGAGCTGTTTTTT. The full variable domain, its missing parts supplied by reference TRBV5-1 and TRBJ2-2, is KAGVTQTPRYLIKTRGQQVTLSCSPISGHRSVSWYQQTPGQGLQFLFEYFSETQRNKGNFPGRFSGRQFSNSRSEMNVSTLELGDSALYLCATTNTGELFFGEGSRLTVL.

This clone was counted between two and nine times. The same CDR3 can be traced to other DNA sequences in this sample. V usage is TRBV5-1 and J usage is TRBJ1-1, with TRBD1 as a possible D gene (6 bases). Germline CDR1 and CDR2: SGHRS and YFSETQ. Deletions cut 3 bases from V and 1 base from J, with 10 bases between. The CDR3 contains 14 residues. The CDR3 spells CASSSGQTNTEAFF. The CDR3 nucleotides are TGCGCCAGCAGCTCCGGACAGACGAACACTGAAGCTTTCTTT.

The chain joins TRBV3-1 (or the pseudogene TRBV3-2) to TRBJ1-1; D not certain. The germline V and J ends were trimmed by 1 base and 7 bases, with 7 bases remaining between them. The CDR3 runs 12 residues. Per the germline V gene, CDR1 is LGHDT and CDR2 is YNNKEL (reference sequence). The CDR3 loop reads CASSQVGSEAFF. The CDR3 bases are TGTGCCAGCAGCCAAGTTGGGAGTGAAGCTTTCTTT.

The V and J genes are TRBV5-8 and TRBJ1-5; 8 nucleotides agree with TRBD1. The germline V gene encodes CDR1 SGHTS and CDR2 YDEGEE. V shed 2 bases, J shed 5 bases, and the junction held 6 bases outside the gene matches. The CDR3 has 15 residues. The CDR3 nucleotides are TGTGCCAGCAGCTTTGGACAGGGCCTTGATCAGCCCCAGCATTTT. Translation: CASSFGQGLDQPQHF. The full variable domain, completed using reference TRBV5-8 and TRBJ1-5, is EAGVTQSPTHLIKTRGQQATLRCSPISGHTSVYWYQQALGLGLQFLLWYDEGEERNRGNFPPRFSGRQFPNYSSELNVNALELEDSALYLCASSFGQGLDQPQHFGDGTRLSIL.

CDR3 protein: CASSLDLAGGNEQFF. CDR3 sequence (DNA): TGTGCCAGCAGCTTAGATCTAGCGGGAGGTAATGAGCAGTTCTTC. The rearrangement links TRBV7-8 to TRBJ2-1, with 11 bases identical to TRBD2. The V and J ends lost 1 base and 7 bases, in that order; junction bases with no gene match: 3. CDR3 length equals 15 residues. CDR1 and CDR2 from the germline V gene are SGHVS and FQNEAQ.

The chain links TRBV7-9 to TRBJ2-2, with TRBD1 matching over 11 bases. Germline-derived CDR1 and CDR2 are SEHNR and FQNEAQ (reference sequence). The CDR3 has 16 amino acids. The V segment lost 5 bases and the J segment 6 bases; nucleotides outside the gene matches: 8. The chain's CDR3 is CASSLGTGGLAGELFF. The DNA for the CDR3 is TGTGCCAGCAGCCTCGGGACAGGGGGGTTGGCCGGGGAGCTGTTTTTT.

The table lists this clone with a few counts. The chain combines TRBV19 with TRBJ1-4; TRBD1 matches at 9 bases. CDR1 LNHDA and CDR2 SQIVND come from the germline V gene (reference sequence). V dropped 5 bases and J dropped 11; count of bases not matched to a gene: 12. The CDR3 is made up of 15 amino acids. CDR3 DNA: TGTGCCAGTAGTTCAGCGCCGGGACAGGGTGACAAACTGTTTTTT. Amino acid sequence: CASSSAPGQGDKLFF.

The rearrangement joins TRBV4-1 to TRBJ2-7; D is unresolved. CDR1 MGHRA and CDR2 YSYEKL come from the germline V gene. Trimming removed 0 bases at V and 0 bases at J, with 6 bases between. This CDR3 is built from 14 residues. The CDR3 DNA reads TGCGCCAGCAGCCAAGAGACAAGCTCCTACGAGCAGTACTTC. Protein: CASSQETSSYEQYF.